This paragraph covers one T cell receptor (beta chain) sequence. The germline CDR1 and CDR2 sequences are SGHRS and YFSETQ. The CDR3 length is 16 residues. V dropped 1 base and J dropped 6; count of bases not matched to a gene: 12. This sample stems from a study of blood T cell repertoires in COVID-19. Study-wide context: There were acute and convalescent COVID-19 samples, and they came from the United States, Italy and Spain. The analysed material was cDNA or gDNA that came from T cells, B-cell-depleted T cells, or PBMCs.

As originally analysed: Estimation of nucleated cell counts was performed using reference gene primer amplification. Generated by immunoSEQ multiplex PCR, the TCRdb table keeps only in-frame clones and is missing some. That table furnishes V, J and clone size, whereas the DNA furnished D and trimming. The table has under 200,000 clones, roughly 82% seen once; the top ten hold more than 5%. The TCR was taken from a woman aged 25 to 39 with acute or convalescent COVID-19. The rearrangement joins TRBV5-1 to TRBJ1-2, with TRBD1 matching over 7 bases. The material sequenced was peripheral blood. CDR3 residues: CASSLTTGVRIHGYTF. CDR3 bases: TGCGCCAGCAGCTTGACCACAGGGGTGAGGATCCATGGCTACACCTTC.